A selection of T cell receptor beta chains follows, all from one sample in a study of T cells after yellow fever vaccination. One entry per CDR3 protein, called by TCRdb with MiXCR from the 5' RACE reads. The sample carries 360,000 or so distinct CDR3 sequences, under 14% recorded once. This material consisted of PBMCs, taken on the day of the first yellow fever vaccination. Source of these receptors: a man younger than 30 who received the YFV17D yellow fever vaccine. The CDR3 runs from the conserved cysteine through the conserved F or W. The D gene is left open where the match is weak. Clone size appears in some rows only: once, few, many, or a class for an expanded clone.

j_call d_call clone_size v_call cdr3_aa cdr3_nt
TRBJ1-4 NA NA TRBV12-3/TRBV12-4 CASSLQEWEKLFF TGTGCCAGCAGTTTACAGGAATGGGAAAAACTGTTTTTT
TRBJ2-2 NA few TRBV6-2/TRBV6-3 CASRDPYTGELFF TGTGCCAGCAGGGACCCTTACACCGGGGAGCTGTTTTTT
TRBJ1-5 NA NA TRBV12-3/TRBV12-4 CASSFDVVQPQHF TGTGCCAGCAGTTTTGATGTGGTTCAGCCCCAGCATTTT
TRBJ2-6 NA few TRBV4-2 CASSQDPGAGANVLTF TGTGCCAGCAGCCAAGACCCTGGGGCTGGGGCCAACGTCCTGACTTTC
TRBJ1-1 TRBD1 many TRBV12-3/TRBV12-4 CASSLQGEATEAFF TGTGCCAGCAGTTTACAGGGGGAGGCCACTGAAGCTTTCTTT
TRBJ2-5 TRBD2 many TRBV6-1 CASSPGGVETQYF TGTGCCAGCAGTCCGGGGGGAGTGGAGACCCAGTACTTC
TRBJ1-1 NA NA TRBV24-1 CATSTGSDTEAFF TGTGCCACATCAACAGGGTCGGACACTGAAGCTTTCTTT
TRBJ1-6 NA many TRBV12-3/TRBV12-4 CASSLGYNSPLHF TGTGCCAGCAGTTTAGGTTATAATTCACCCCTCCACTTT
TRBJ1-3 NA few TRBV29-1 CSAGGQSSGNTIYF TGCAGCGCCGGGGGACAAAGCTCTGGAAACACCATATATTTT
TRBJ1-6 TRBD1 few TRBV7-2 CASSFGTGGNSPLHF TGTGCCAGCAGCTTTGGGACAGGAGGGAATTCACCCCTCCACTTT
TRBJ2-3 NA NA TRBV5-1 CASSLDRASTDTQYF TGCGCCAGCAGCTTGGACAGGGCCTCGACAGATACGCAGTATTTT
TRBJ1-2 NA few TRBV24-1 CATSESFYGYTF TGTGCCACCAGTGAATCATTCTATGGCTACACCTTC
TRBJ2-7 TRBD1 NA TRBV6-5 CASSYSIAGGSYEQYF TGTGCCAGCAGTTACTCGATTGCAGGGGGCTCCTACGAGCAGTACTTC
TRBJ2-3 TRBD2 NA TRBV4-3 CASSQEAGGSRGTQYF TGCGCCAGCAGCCAAGAAGCGGGGGGGAGTCGCGGTACGCAGTATTTT
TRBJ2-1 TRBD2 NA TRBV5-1 CASSLSFVVGRTAGGDEQFF TGCGCCAGCAGCTTGTCTTTCGTTGTGGGTCGGACAGCGGGGGGCGATGAGCAGTTCTTC
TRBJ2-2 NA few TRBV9 CASSVDQTSSVGELFF TGTGCCAGCAGCGTAGACCAGACCTCTAGCGTCGGGGAGCTGTTTTTT
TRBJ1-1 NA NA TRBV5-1 CASSWGQGTEAFF TGCGCCAGCAGCTGGGGACAAGGCACTGAAGCTTTCTTT
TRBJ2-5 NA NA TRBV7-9 CASSFNVVQETQYF TGTGCCAGCAGCTTTAACGTCGTCCAAGAGACCCAGTACTTC